Described below is a single TCR beta chain sequence and its context. V shed 7 bases and J 9 bases; nucleotides not matched to a gene: 9. The germline V gene encodes CDR1 MGHDK and CDR2 SYGVNS. The CDR3 covers 12 residues. Time point: pretreatment peripheral blood. Sequencing used immunoSEQ multiplex PCR; TCRdb keeps in-frame clones, though not all of them. Of under 100,000 clones in the sample, almost 90% were seen once. The sample comes from a study of PD-L1 blockade in urothelial cancer. The chain combines TRBV25-1 with TRBJ2-7; TRBD1 matches 7 bases. The TCR comes from a man between 60 and 70 years old with urothelial cancer. Specimen: PBMCs, collected around atezolizumab (anti-PD-L1) treatment. The CDR3 sequence: CASTKLGGGQYF. Written as DNA, the CDR3 is TGTGCCAGCACAAAGCTAGGGGGCGGGCAGTACTTC.